The present TCR beta chain was sequenced within a study of CD8+ T cells in alopecia areata. About the research overall: Among treated patients, oral tofacitinib was administered at 5 to 10 mg twice daily. Patients took tofacitinib for 6 to 18 months, followed by 6 drug-free months.

To note about this clone: The antigen is undetermined.

Study-wide points: The study found higher clonality in lesional than normal scalp, especially in alopecia totalis/universalis. Given one nonresponder, whether baseline CD8+ expansion relates to response remains uncertain.

V shed 5 bases and J shed 5 bases, with 11 bases lying between them. The CDR3 totals 12 residues. The V gene's germline CDR1 is GTSNPN and CDR2 SVGIG (reference sequence). The sample's treatment: oral pan-JAK inhibitor, 5-10 mg twice daily. Sequencing relied on a cDNA template that was reverse transcribed from extracted RNA. Assay: immunoSEQ multiplex PCR; the TCRdb copy retains only in-frame clones and omits some. The sample consists of over 150,000 clones, approximately 60% of them appearing once. This sequence originates from a human donor with alopecia areata. V gene TRBV30 combines with J gene TRBJ2-3; the D is unclear. The source material was CD4+ T cells sorted from blood, sampled at week 4, from a patient treated with tofacitinib. CDR3 sequence: CAWGLGGDTQYF. CDR3 nucleotides: TGTGCCTGGGGGTTGGGCGGAGATACGCAGTATTTT.